This T cell receptor beta chain is from a study of cytomegalovirus exposure and HLA in healthy donors. This clone has just a few counts. The CDR3 spans 13 residues. The germline V and J ends were trimmed by 2 bases and 2 bases, with 7 bases remaining between them. CDR1 and CDR2 from the germline V gene are SGHAT and FQNNGV. Both 60 Vbeta primers and 13 Jbeta primers went into the PCR. Generated by immunoSEQ multiplex PCR, the TCRdb table keeps only in-frame clones and is missing some. The repertoire holds 150,000 or so clones, with around 77% as singletons. The sequence derives from a man in his forties or fifties in good health and CMV-seropositive. Sequenced input: PBMCs. V and J are TRBV11-2 and TRBJ2-7; D ambiguous. This chain's CDR3 is CASSLFQAYEQYF. The CDR3 DNA follows: TGTGCCAGCAGCTTATTCCAGGCCTACGAGCAGTACTTC.